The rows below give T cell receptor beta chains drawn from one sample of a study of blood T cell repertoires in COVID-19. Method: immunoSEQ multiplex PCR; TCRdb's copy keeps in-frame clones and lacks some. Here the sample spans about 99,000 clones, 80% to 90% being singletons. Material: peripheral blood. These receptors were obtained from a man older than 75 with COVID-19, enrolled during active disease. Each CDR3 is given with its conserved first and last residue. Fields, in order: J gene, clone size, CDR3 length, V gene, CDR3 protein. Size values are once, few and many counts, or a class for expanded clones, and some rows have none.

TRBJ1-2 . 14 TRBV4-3 CASSQGTANYGYTF
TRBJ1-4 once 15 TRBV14 CASSQGSRGFEKLFF
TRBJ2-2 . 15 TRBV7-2 CASSLVGLTTGELFF
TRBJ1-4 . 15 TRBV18 CASSPPDRAGEKLFF
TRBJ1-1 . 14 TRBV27 CASRLRQRVTEAFF
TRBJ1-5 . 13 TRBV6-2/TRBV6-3 CASSNGGNQPQHF
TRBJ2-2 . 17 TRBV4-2 CASSQDPQGANTGELFF
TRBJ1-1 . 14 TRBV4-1 CASSQNRGGTEAFF
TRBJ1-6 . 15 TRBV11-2 CASSLRDRGNSPLHF
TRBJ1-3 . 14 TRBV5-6 CASSRTGEGNTIYF
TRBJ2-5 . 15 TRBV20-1 CSASRSLAAQETQYF
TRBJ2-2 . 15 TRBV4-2 CASSQASVNTGELFF
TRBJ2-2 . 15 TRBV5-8 CASRSRLAGTGELFF
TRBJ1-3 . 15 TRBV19 CASSRQGLSGNTIYF
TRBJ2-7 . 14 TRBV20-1 CSASRGSQGYEQYF
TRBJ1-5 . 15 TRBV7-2 CASSLGQGQGQPQHF
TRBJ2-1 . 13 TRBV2 CAGQVSPVGEQFF
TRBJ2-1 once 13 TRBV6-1 CASSEGPYNEQFF
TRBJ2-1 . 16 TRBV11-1 CASSLELGGVYNEQFF
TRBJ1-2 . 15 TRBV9 CASSVRTGGLGGYTF
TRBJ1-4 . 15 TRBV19 CASIDRGQTNEKLFF
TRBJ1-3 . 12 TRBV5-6 CASSLLGNTIYF
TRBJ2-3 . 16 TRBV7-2 CASSTRIAGGTDTQYF
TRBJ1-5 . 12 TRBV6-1 CASSEGGGTQHF
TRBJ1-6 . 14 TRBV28 CASSPGTDNSPLHF
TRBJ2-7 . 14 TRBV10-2 CASSREESSYEQYF
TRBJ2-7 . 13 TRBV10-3 CAIGLAGANEQYF
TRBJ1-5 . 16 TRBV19 CASNIGLTSGNQPQHF
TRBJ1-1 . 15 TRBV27 CASSLRGQTNTEAFF
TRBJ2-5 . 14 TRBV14 CASSPGTVQETQYF
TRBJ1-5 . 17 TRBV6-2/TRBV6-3 CASSDDRTGFWDQPQHF
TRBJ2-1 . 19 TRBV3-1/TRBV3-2 CASSQDRWLAGVFYNEQFF
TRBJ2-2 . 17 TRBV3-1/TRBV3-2 CASSQDRRGRYTGELFF
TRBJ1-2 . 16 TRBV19 CARILSDRLFFYGYTF
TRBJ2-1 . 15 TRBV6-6 CASSWTSGNYNEQFF
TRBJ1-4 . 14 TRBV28 CASSPQGLGEKLFF
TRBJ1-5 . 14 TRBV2 CASRDRGGNQPQHF
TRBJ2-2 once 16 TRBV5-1 CASSLFGTGDGGELFF
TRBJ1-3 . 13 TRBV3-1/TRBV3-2 CASSRLIGNTIYF
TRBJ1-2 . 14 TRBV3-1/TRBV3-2 CASSHWDRGLGYTF
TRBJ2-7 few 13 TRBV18 CASSLGQISWQYF
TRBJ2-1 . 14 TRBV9 CASSVGVFYNEQFF
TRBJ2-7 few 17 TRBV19 CATANTLTGDSTYEQYF
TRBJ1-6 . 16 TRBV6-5 CASSYSISTGGSPLHF
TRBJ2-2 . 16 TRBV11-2 CASSPWTGGGIGELFF
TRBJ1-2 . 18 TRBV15 CATSRDLGLQGLLDGYTF
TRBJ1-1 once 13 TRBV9 CASSVAMNTEAFF
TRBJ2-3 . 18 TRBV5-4 CASSPRARSGGMSDTQYF
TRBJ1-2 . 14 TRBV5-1 CASSLAQWGHPNTF
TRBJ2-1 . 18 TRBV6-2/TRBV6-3 CASSRGLAGDPSYNEQFF
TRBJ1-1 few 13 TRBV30 CAWSNTGNTEAFF
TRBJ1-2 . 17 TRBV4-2 CASSQDLEQGEGYGYTF
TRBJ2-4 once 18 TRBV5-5 CASSEGTGGSLAKNIQYF